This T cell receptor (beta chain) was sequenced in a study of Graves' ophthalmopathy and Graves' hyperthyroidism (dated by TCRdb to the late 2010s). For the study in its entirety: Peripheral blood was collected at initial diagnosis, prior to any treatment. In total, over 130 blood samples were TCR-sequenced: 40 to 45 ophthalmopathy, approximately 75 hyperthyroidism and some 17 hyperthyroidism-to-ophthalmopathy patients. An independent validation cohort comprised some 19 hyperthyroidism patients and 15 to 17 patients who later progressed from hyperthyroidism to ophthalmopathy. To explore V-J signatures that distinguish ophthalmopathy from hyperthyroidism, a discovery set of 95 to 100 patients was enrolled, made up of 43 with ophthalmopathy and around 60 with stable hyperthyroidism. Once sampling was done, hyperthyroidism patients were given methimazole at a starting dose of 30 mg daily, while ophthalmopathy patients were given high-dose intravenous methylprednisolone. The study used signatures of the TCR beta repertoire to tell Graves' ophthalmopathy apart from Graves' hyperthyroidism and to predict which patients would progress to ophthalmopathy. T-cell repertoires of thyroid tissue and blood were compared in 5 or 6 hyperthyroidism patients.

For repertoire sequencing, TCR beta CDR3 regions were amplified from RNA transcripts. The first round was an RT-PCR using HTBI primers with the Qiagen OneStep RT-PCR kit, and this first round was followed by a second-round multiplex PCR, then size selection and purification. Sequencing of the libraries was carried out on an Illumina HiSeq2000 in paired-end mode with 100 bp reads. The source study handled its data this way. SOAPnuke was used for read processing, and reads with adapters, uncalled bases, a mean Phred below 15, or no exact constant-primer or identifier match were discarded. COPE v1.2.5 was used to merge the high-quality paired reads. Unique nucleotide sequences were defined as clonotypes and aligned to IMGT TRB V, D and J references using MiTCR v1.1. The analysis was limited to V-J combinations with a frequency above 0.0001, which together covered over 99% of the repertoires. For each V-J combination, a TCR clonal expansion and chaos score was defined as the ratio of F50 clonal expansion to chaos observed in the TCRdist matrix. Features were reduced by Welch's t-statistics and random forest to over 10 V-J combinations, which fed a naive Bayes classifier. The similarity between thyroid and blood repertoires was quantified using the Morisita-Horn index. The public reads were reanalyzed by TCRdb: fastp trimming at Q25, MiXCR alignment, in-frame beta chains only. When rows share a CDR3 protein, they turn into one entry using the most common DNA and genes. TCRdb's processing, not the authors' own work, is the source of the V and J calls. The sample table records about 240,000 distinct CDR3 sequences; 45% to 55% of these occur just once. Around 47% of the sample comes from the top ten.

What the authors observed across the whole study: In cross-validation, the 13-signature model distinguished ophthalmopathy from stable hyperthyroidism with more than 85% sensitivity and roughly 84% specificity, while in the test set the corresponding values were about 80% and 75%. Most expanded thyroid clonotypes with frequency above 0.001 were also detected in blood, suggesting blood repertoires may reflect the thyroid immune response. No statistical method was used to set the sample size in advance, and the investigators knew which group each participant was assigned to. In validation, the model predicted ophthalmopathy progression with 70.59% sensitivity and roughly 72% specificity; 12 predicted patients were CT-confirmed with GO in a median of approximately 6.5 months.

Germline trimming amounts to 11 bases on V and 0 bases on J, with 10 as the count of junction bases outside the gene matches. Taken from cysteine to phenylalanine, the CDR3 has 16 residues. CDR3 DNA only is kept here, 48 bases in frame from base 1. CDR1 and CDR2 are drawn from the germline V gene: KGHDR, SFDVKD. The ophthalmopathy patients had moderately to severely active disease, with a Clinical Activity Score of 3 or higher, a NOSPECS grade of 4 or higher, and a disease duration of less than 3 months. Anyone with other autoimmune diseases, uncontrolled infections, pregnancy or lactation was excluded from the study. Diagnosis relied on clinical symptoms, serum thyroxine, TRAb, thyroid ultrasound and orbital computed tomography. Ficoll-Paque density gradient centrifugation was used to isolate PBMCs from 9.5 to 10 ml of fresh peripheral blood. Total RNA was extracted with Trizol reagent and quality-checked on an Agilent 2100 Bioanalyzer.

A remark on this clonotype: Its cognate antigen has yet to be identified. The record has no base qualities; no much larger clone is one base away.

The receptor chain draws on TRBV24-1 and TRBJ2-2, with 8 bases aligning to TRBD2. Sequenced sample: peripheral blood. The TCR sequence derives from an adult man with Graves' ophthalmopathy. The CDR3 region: CASSATSGANTGELFF. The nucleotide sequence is TGTGCCAGCTCAGCCACTAGCGGCGCGAACACCGGGGAGCTGTTTTTT.